This entry lists 18 T cell receptor beta chains sequenced from one sample in a study of identical twins' blood T cells. MiXCR, run by TCRdb on the 5' RACE reads, gives a single entry per CDR3 protein. Seen here are hundreds of thousands of distinct CDR3 sequences, about 28% observed once, and the top ten hold around 5.6%. Material: PBMCs. Receptors originate from a woman between 18 and 50 years old in good health.

This clonotype has only a few counts. V and J are TRBV29-1 and TRBJ1-1; D remains unclear. CDR3 length: 10 residues. Deletions cut 4 bases from V and 4 bases from J, with 4 bases between. Per the germline V gene, CDR1 is SQVTM and CDR2 is ANQGSEA. CDR3 nucleotides: TGCAGCGTTGGGATCACTGAAGCTTTCTTT. Residues: CSVGITEAFF. Full variable domain (outside the CDR3, taken from reference TRBV29-1 and TRBJ1-1): SAVISQKPSRDICQRGTSLTIQCQVDSQVTMMFWYRQQPGQSLTLIATANQGSEATYESGFVIDKFPISRPNLTFSTLTVSNMSPEDSSIYLCSVGITEAFFGQGTRLTVV.

This chain joins TRBV28 and TRBJ2-1; D not resolved. V dropped 10 bases and J dropped 11 bases, with 12 bases sitting between them. The CDR3 spans 10 residues. Germline-derived CDR1 and CDR2 are MDHEN and SYDVKM. CDR3 DNA sequence: TGTGCCACCTCTTCGCGGCAGCAGTTCTTC. Its translation is CATSSRQQFF.

This clonotype occurred many times. V gene TRBV10-1 combines with J gene TRBJ1-1; the match to TRBD1 covers 7 bases. V lost 4 bases, J lost 7 bases, and 3 bases stayed unmatched. CDR3 size: 12 residues. Germline V gene sequence: CDR1 WNHNN, CDR2 SYGVQD (reference sequence). The CDR3 bases are TGCGCCAGCAGTGCGGACAGGTTTGAAGCTTTCTTT. Its protein is CASSADRFEAFF.

This clonotype is classed as medium-sized. The chain combines TRBV20-1 with TRBJ2-3; 8 nucleotides line up with TRBD2. The CDR3 contains 13 residues. Trimming cost V 2 bases and J 3 bases; bases outside gene matches: 1. Germline CDR1 reads DFQATT; CDR2 reads SNEGSKA (reference sequence). CDR3 loop: CSARLAGTDTQYF. DNA for the CDR3: TGCAGTGCTAGATTAGCGGGAACAGATACGCAGTATTTT.

The J gene is TRBJ2-7, the V gene TRBV20-1; 9 bases map to TRBD1. CDR3 length equals 13 residues. Losses at the gene ends were 4 bases for V and 4 bases for J; bases not matched to a gene: 5. Germline V lookup: CDR1 DFQATT, CDR2 SNEGSKA (reference sequence). CDR3 DNA sequence: TGCAGTGCTACCCGGACAGGGGCATACGAGCAGTACTTC. Amino acid sequence: CSATRTGAYEQYF.

The chain combines TRBV5-1 with TRBJ2-4; 11 positions agree with TRBD2. V shed 4 bases, J shed 4 bases, and the junction held 7 bases outside the gene matches. Germline lookup yields CDR1 SGHRS and CDR2 YFSETQ. The CDR3 has 16 residues. Written as DNA, the CDR3 is TGCGCCAGCAGCCCTACGACTAGCGGGGAAAAAAACATTCAGTACTTC. Protein: CASSPTTSGEKNIQYF.

The V and J genes are TRBV25-1 and TRBJ1-1; TRBD1 aligns across 7 bases. Trimming removed 1 base from V and 11 bases from J; junction bases left unmatched: 13. Per germline, CDR1 MGHDK and CDR2 SYGVNS. This CDR3 region has 15 residues. In DNA, the CDR3 is TGTGCCAGCAGTGAATTGAAGGGGGCAAGGGGTCGGGCTTTCTTT. Its protein is CASSELKGARGRAFF.

This clonotype was seen a handful of times. The J gene is TRBJ1-2, the V gene TRBV6-5; D remains unclear. CDR1 is MNHEY and CDR2 is SVGAGI in the germline V gene. This CDR3 contains 14 residues. V dropped 2 bases and J dropped 4 bases, with 11 bases sitting between them. CDR3 sequence reads: CASSYDGVGYGYTF. The CDR3 region has the DNA TGTGCCAGCAGTTACGACGGTGTAGGCTATGGCTACACCTTC.

This clonotype was seen only a few times. J is TRBJ2-7 and V is TRBV5-1; TRBD2 matches 11 bases. V lost 2 bases to trimming and J lost 7 bases; unmatched junction nucleotides: 14. Germline loops: CDR1 SGHRS, CDR2 YFSETQ. The CDR3 is 17 amino acids. CDR3 sequence reads: CASSFILAGGHPGEQYF. The CDR3 DNA is TGCGCCAGCAGCTTCATTCTAGCGGGGGGTCACCCGGGAGAGCAGTACTTC.

In this sample, this clonotype turned up a few times. This chain joins TRBV20-1 and TRBJ2-2; D is unclear. Trimming left V 1 base short and J 4 bases short, with 4 bases between. The CDR3 contains 12 residues. Germline CDR1 is DFQATT and CDR2 is SNEGSKA (reference sequence). In nucleotides, the CDR3 is TGCAGTGCTAGAGGCCGCACCGGGGAGCTGTTTTTT. Protein sequence: CSARGRTGELFF.

This clonotype was seen a few times. The DNA for the CDR3 is TGTGCCAGCAGCCAAGGGGGCGGGAGAATCACCGGGGAGCTGTTTTTT. This encodes CASSQGGGRITGELFF. This chain uses TRBV14 with TRBJ2-2; 7 bases are shared with TRBD2. Germline values: CDR1 SGHDN, CDR2 FVKESK. The CDR3 covers 16 residues. Unmatched junction bases numbered 6, after V lost 1 base and J lost 4 bases.

The sample holds many counts of this clonotype. V is TRBV6-2 or TRBV6-3 and J is TRBJ1-6, with 10 nucleotides matching TRBD1. V lost 7 bases to trimming and J lost 8 bases; unmatched junction nucleotides: 5. The germline CDR1 and CDR2 sequences are MNHEY and SVGEGT. CDR3 length equals 14 residues. In DNA form, the CDR3 reads TGTGCCAGCACCCGACAGGGGGCTCATTCACCCCTCCACTTT. Amino acid sequence: CASTRQGAHSPLHF.

This clonotype was counted a few times. The chain employs TRBV20-1 and TRBJ2-2; 7 bases are a match to TRBD1. The CDR3 has 14 amino acids. Germline V gives CDR1 DFQATT, CDR2 SNEGSKA (reference sequence). V trimming: 6 bases; J trimming: 5 bases; junction bases outside the gene matches: 9. The CDR3: CSASGTVGTGELFF. CDR3 nucleotide sequence: TGCAGTGCGTCAGGGACAGTGGGTACCGGGGAGCTGTTTTTT.

Notes on this clonotype: A much larger clonotype is one base distant, so this may be a read error. The chain is built from TRBV11-2 and TRBJ2-3; TRBD1 or TRBD2 may be the D gene (6 bases each). The CDR3 contains 15 residues. Germline-derived CDR1 and CDR2 are SGHAT and FQNNGV. The CDR3 DNA follows: TGTGCCAGGAGCTTCCAGGGGAGGTGGTCAGATACGCAGTATTTT. It yields the protein CARSFQGRWSDTQYF.

There are a few counts of this clonotype. The CDR3: CASSEARTKYEQYF. CDR3 sequence (DNA): TGTGCCAGCAGTGAAGCGAGGACTAAATACGAGCAGTACTTC. The chain employs TRBV6-1 and TRBJ2-7, with D maybe TRBD2 (6 bases). Looked up from germline, CDR1 is MNHNS and CDR2 is SASEGT. The CDR3 runs to 14 residues. The V end lost 0 bases, the J end lost 4 bases, and 10 bases lay between the germline ends.

The CDR3 DNA reads TGCAGCGTTGATGAGGACACAGATACGCAGTATTTT. As protein: CSVDEDTDTQYF. The chain couples TRBV29-1 to TRBJ2-3; D is uncertain. Germline-derived CDR1 and CDR2 are SQVTM and ANQGSEA. Deletions cut 3 bases from V and 2 bases from J, with 6 bases between. The CDR3 sequence is 12 residues long.

This clonotype was seen a few times. This chain uses TRBV2 with TRBJ1-6, with D maybe TRBD1 (5 bases). Germline assignment: CDR1 SNHLY and CDR2 FYNNEI. The CDR3 is 16 residues long. Trimming took 6 bases from V and 7 from J, leaving 19 bases between them. DNA of the CDR3: TGTGCCAGCAGCGATGGTCAGGGTCCTGTCAATTCACCCCTCCACTTT. Its translation: CASSDGQGPVNSPLHF. The full variable domain, in which reference TRBV2 and TRBJ1-6 provide the parts outside the CDR3, is EPEVTQTPSHQVTQMGQEVILRCVPISNHLYFYWYRQILGQKVEFLVSFYNNEISEKSEIFDDQFSVERPDGSNFTLKIRSTKLEDSAMYFCASSDGQGPVNSPLHFGNGTRLTVT.

This chain uses TRBV6-2 or TRBV6-3 with TRBJ2-7; D is uncertain. Germline V gives CDR1 MNHEY, CDR2 SVGEGT. Between the trimmed V and J ends, which lost 2 bases and 2 bases, there was a span of 10 bases. The CDR3 has 14 amino acids. The CDR3 DNA follows: TGTGCCAGCAGTTACCTCTCGGGTCCCTACGAGCAGTACTTC. Its translation: CASSYLSGPYEQYF.